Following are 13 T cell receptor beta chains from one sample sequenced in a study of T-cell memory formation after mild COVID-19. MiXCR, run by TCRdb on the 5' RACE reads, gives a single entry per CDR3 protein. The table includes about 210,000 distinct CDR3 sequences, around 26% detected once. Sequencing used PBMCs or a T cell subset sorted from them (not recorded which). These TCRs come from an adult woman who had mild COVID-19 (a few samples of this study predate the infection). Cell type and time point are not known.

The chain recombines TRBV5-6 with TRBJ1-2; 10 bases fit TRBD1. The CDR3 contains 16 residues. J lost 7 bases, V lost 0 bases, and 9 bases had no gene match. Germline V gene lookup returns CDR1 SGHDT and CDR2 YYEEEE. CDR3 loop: CASSLVDRDRGVGYTF. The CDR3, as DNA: TGTGCCAGCAGCTTGGTAGACCGGGACAGGGGTGTTGGCTACACCTTC. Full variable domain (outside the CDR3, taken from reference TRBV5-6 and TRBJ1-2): DAGVTQSPTHLIKTRGQQVTLRCSPKSGHDTVSWYQQALGQGPQFIFQYYEEEERQRGNFPDRFSGHQFPNYSSELNVNALLLGDSALYLCASSLVDRDRGVGYTFGSGTRLTVV.

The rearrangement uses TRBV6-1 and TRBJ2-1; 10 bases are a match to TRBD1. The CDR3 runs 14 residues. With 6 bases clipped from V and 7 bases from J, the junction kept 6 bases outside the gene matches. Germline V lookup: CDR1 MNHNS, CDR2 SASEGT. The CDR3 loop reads CASSLPGQGNEQFF. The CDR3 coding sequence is TGTGCCAGCAGCTTACCGGGACAGGGGAATGAGCAGTTCTTC.

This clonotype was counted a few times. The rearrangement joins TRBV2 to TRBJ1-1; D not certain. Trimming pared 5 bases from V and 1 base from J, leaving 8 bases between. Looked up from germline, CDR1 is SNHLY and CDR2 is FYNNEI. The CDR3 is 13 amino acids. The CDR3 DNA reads TGTGCCAGCAGTTCGACCAGGAACACTGAAGCTTTCTTT. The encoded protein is CASSSTRNTEAFF.

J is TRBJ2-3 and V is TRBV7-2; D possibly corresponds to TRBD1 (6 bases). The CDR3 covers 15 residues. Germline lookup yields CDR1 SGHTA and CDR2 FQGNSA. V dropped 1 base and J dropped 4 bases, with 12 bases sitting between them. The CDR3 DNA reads TGTGCCAGCAGCTTAGTCGGGACACGGGCAGATACGCAGTATTTT. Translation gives CASSLVGTRADTQYF.

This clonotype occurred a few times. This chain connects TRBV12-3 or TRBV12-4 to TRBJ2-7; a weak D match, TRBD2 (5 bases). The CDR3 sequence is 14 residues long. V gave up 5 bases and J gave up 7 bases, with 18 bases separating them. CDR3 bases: TGTGCCAGCAGTATGGACCCCCCCACGGGAGAGCAGTACTTC. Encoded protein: CASSMDPPTGEQYF.

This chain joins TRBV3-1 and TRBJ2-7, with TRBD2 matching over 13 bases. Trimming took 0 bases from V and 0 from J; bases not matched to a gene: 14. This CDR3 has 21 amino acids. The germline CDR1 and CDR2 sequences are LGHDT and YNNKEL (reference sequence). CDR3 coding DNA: TGTGCCAGCAGCCAAGATCCAACCGGGACTAGCGGGGACCGGGTCTCCTACGAGCAGTACTTC. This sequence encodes CASSQDPTGTSGDRVSYEQYF.

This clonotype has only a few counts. This CDR3 reads CASSPLPGGPGTDTQYF. The CDR3 DNA sequence: TGTGCCAGCAGTCCCCTTCCGGGGGGGCCTGGCACAGATACGCAGTATTTT. The J gene is TRBJ2-3, the V gene TRBV12-3 or TRBV12-4, with 8 bases lining up with TRBD2. The CDR3 totals 17 residues. V dropped 5 bases and J dropped 1; count of bases not matched to a gene: 11.

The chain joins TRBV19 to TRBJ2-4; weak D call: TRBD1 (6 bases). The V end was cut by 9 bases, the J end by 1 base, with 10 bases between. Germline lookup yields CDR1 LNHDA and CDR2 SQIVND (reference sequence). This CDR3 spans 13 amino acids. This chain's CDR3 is CASNQGAKNIQYF. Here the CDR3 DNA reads TGTGCCAGCAACCAGGGGGCCAAAAACATTCAGTACTTC.

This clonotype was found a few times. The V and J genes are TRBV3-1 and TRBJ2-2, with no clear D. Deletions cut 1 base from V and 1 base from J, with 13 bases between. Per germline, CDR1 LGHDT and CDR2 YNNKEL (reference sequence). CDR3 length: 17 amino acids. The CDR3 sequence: CASSQGPLILNTGELFF. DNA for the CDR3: TGTGCCAGCAGCCAAGGCCCTCTGATCCTGAACACCGGGGAGCTGTTTTTT.

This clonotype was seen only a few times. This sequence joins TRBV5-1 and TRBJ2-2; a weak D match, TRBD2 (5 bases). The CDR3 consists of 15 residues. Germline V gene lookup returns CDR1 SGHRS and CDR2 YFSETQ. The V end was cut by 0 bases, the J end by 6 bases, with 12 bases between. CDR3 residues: CASSLGQEVPGELFF. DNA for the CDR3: TGCGCCAGCAGCTTGGGGCAGGAGGTTCCCGGGGAGCTGTTTTTT.

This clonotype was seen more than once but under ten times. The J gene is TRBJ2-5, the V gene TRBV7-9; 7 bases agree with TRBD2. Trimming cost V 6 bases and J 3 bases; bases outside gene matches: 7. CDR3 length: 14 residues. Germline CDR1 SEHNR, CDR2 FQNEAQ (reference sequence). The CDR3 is CASRPGTTKETQYF. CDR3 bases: TGTGCCAGCAGACCCGGGACTACAAAAGAGACCCAGTACTTC.

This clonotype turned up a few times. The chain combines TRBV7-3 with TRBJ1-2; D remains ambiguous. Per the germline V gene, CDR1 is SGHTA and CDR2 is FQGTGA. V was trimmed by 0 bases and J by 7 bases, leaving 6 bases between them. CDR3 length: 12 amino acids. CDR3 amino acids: CASSLTGVGYTF. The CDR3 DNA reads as TGTGCCAGCAGCTTAACAGGTGTTGGCTACACCTTC.

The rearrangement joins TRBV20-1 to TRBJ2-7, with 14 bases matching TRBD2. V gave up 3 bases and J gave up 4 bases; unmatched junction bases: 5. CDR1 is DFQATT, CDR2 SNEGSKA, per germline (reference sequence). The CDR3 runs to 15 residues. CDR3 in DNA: TGCAGTGCTAGCCTGGGACTAGCGGGAGAGTACGAGCAGTACTTC. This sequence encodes CSASLGLAGEYEQYF.